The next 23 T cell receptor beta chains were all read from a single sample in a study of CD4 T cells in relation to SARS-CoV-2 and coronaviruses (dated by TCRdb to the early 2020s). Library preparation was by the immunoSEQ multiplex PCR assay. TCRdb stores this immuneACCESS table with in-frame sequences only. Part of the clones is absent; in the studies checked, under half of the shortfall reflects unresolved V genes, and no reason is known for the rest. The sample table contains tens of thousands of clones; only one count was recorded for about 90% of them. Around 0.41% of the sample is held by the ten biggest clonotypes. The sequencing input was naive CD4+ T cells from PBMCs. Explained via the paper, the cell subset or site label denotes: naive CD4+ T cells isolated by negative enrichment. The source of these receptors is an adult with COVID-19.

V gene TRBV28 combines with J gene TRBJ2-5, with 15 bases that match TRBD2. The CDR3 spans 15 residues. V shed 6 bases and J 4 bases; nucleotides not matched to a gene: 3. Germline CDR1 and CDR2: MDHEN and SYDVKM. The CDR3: CASSQGLAGGETQYF. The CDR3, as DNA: TGTGCCAGCAGCCAGGGACTAGCGGGAGGAGAGACCCAGTACTTC. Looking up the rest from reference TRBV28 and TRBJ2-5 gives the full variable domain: DVKVTQSSRYLVKRTGEKVFLECVQDMDHENMFWYRQDPGLGLRLIYFSYDVKMKEKGDIPEGYSVSREKKERFSLILESASTNQTSMYLCASSQGLAGGETQYFGPGTRLLVL.

Here the CDR3 DNA reads TGTGCCAGCAGTGCACTCCCGGTAGGGAACAATCAGCCCCAGCATTTT. It is translated as CASSALPVGNNQPQHF. The chain links TRBV6-1 to TRBJ1-5; no clear D gene. The CDR3 is 16 residues long. V lost 4 bases to trimming and J lost 3 bases, with 16 bases between them. Germline V gene sequence: CDR1 MNHNS, CDR2 SASEGT.

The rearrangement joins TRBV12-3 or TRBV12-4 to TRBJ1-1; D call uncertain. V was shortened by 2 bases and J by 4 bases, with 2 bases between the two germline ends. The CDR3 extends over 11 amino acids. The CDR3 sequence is CASSLSTEAFF. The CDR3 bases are TGTGCCAGCAGTTTAAGCACTGAAGCTTTCTTT.

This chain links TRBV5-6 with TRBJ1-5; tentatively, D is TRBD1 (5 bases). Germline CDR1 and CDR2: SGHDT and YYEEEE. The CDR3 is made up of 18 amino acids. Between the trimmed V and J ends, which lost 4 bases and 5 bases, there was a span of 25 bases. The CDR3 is CASSRWAYRQGLDQPQHF. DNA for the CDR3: TGTGCCAGCAGCCGATGGGCCTATAGGCAGGGATTGGATCAGCCCCAGCATTTT.

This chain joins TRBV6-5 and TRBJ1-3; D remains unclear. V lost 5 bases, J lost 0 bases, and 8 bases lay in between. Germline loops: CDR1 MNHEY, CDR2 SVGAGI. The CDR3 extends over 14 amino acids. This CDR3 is CASSQQLSGNTIYF. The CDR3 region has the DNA TGTGCCAGCAGTCAACAGCTCTCTGGAAACACCATATATTTT.

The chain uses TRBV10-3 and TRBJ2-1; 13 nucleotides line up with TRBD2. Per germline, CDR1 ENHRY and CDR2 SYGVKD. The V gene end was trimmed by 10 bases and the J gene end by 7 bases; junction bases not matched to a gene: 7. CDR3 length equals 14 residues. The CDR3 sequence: CATSTSGRSNEQFF. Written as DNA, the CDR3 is TGTGCCACCTCGACTAGCGGGAGGTCGAATGAGCAGTTCTTC.

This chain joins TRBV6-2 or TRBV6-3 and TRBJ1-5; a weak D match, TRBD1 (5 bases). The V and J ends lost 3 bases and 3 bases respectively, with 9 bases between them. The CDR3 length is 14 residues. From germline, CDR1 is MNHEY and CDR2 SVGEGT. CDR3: CASSYGGFNQPQHF. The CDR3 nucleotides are TGTGCCAGCAGTTATGGGGGGTTCAATCAGCCCCAGCATTTT.

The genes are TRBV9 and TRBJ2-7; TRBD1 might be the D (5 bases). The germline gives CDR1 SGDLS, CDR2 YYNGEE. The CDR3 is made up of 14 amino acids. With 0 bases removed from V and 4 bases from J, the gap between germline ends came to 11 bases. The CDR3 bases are TGTGCCAGCAGCGTAGGGGGCAGAAATTACGAGCAGTACTTC. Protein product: CASSVGGRNYEQYF.

The CDR3 nucleotides read TGTGCCAGCAGCTTAGAAGGGATGAATTCACCCCTCCACTTT. It encodes CASSLEGMNSPLHF. The gene calls are TRBV11-2 and TRBJ1-6; D unclear. This CDR3 has 14 amino acids. Germline-derived CDR1 and CDR2 are SGHAT and FQNNGV. The germline V and J ends were trimmed by 0 bases and 7 bases, with 7 bases remaining between them.

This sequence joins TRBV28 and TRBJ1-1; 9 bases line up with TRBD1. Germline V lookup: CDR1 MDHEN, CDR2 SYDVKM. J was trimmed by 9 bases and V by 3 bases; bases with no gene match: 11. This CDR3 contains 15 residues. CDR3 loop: CASSLPGQGHVQAFF. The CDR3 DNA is TGTGCCAGCAGTTTGCCCGGACAGGGGCACGTGCAAGCTTTCTTT.

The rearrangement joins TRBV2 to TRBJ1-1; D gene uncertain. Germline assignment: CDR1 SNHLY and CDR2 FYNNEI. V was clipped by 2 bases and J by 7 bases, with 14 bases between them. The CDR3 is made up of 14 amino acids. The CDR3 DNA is TGTGCCAGCAGTGAACTGCGGTCTGCGAATGAAGCTTTCTTT. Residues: CASSELRSANEAFF.

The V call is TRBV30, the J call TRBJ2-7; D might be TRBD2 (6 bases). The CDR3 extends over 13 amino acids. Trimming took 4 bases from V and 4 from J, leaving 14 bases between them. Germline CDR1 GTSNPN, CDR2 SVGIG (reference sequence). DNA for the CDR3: TGTGCCTGGACTCCGGGTAGCGGTTACGAGCAGTACTTC. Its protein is CAWTPGSGYEQYF.

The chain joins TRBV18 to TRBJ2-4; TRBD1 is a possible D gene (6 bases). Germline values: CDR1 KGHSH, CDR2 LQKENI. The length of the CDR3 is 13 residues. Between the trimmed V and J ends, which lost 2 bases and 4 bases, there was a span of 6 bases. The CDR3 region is CASSPTGKNIQYF. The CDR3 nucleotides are TGTGCCAGCTCACCAACAGGGAAAAACATTCAGTACTTC.

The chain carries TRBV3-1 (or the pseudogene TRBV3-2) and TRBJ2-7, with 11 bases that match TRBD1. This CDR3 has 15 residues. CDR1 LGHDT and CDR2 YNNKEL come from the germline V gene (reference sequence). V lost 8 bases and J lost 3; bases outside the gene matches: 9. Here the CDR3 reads CASRETGTGGYEQYF. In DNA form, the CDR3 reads TGTGCCAGCCGAGAAACCGGGACAGGGGGCTACGAGCAGTACTTC.

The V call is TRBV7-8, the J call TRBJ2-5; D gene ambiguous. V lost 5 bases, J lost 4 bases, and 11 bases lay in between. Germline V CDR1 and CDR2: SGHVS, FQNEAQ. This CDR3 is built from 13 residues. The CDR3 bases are TGTGCCAGCAGCATCATCCCCTTAGAGACCCAGTACTTC. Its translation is CASSIIPLETQYF.

The CDR3 loop reads CASSQDRGTEAFF. The DNA for the CDR3 is TGTGCCAGCAGCCAAGATCGTGGGACTGAAGCTTTCTTT. The V call is TRBV4-2, the J call TRBJ1-1; D gene unclear. The V gene lost 0 bases and the J gene lost 5 bases, with 7 bases spanning the gap. The CDR3 length is 13 residues. CDR1 LGHNA and CDR2 YNFKEQ come from the germline V gene.

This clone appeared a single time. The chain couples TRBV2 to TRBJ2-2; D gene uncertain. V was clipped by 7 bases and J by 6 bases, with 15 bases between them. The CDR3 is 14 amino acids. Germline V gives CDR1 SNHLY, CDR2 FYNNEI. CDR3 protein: CASMKSAVPGELFF. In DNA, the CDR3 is TGTGCCAGCATGAAGAGTGCTGTCCCCGGGGAGCTGTTTTTT.

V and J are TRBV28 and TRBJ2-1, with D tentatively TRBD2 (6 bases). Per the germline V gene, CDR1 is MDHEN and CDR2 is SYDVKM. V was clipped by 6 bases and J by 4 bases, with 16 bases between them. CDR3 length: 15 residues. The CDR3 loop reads CASSRWREFYNEQFF. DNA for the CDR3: TGTGCCAGCAGCCGGTGGAGGGAATTTTACAATGAGCAGTTCTTC.

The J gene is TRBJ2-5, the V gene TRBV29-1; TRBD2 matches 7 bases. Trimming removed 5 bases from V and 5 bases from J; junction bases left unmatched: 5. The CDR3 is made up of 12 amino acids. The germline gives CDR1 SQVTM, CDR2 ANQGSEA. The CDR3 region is CSVLTSRETQYF. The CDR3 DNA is TGCAGCGTTCTGACTAGCCGTGAGACCCAGTACTTC.

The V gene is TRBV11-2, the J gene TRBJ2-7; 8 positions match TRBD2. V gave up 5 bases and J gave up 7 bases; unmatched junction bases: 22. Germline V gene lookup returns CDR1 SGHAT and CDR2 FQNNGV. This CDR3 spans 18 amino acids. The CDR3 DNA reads TGTGCCAGCAGCCCCCTCGGCGGGAGGAACACTCCTACGTTGGAGCAGTACTTC. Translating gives CASSPLGGRNTPTLEQYF.

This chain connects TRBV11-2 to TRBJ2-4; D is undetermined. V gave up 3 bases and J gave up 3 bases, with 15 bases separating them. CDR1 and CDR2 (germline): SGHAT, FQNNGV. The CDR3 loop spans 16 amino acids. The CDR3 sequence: CASSLRLVEGKNIQYF. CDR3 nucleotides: TGTGCCAGCAGCTTGAGGTTGGTGGAAGGCAAAAACATTCAGTACTTC.

CDR3 loop: CASSRRTSGIDNEQFF. In DNA, the CDR3 is TGTGCCAGCAGCCGGAGGACTAGCGGAATCGACAATGAGCAGTTCTTC. The chain couples TRBV6-2 or TRBV6-3 to TRBJ2-1; 10 nucleotides match TRBD2. The CDR3 totals 16 residues. CDR1 is MNHEY, CDR2 SVGEGT, per germline. The V gene end was trimmed by 6 bases and the J gene end by 5 bases; junction bases not matched to a gene: 10.

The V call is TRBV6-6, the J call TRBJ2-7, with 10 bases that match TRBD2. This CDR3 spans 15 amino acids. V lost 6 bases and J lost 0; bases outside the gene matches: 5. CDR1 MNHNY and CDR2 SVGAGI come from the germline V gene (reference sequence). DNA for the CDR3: TGTGCCAGCAGGATAGCGGGAGGAAACTCCTACGAGCAGTACTTC. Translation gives CASRIAGGNSYEQYF.